The rows below give T cell receptor beta chains drawn from one sample of a study of T cells after posttransplantation cyclophosphamide. The table came from immunoSEQ multiplex PCR; TCRdb's copy has only in-frame clones and leaves some out. The sample shows nearly 7,000 clones, about 98% of them seen only once. The specimen was naive CD8+ T cells sorted from PBMCs. The receptors come from a woman younger than 45 in good health and a related stem cell transplant donor. CDR3s include the opening cysteine and the closing phenylalanine or tryptophan. D genes are given only for firm matches. Clone size is shown for a subset of rows, as once, few, many or a class of expanded clone.

V	J	size	D	DNA	CDR3
TRBV10-2	TRBJ1-5	NA	TRBD1	TGCGCCAGCAGTGAGTCGACGGGGACAGGCGTTTTCTATAGCAATCAGCCCCAGCATTTT	CASSESTGTGVFYSNQPQHF
TRBV5-1	TRBJ2-7	NA	TRBD2	TGCGCCAGCAGCTTGGGGGCCCTAGCGGGGGAAGAGCAGTACTTC	CASSLGALAGEEQYF
TRBV4-3	TRBJ2-2	NA	TRBD2	TGCGCCAGCAGCCAAGAAACTAGCGGGGGCCCCACCGGGGAGCTGTTTTTT	CASSQETSGGPTGELFF
TRBV27	TRBJ1-2	NA	TRBD1	TGTGCCAGCAGTTTAACAATAGTCGGGGCAGGGGGCGGCTACACCTTC	CASSLTIVGAGGGYTF
TRBV7-2	TRBJ1-1	NA	NA	TGTGCCAGCAGCTTACAAACAGGACTAATTACATCCTCGAACACTGAAGCTTTCTTT	CASSLQTGLITSSNTEAFF
TRBV29-1	TRBJ2-5	NA	NA	TGCAGCGTTGACTTGACAGAAGCCCAAGAGACCCAGTACTTC	CSVDLTEAQETQYF
TRBV4-1	TRBJ1-5	once	NA	TGCGCCAGCAGCCAAGATTTAGAGGGGCCCCAGCATTTT	CASSQDLEGPQHF
TRBV19	TRBJ1-2	NA	NA	TGTGCCAGTAAAGATGGGGGGGGCTACACCTTC	CASKDGGGYTF
TRBV7-6	TRBJ2-3	NA	TRBD1	TGTGCCAGCAGCTTAGCTATGGGACAGGGTACAGATACGCAGTATTTT	CASSLAMGQGTDTQYF
TRBV5-1	TRBJ2-2	NA	TRBD2	TGCGCCAGCAGCTTCGGCTTAGCGGGGGGGTACACCGGGGAGCTGTTTTTT	CASSFGLAGGYTGELFF
TRBV19	TRBJ1-1	NA	TRBD1	TGTGCCAGTAGTATTGGTTACGGGACAGGGGGAAACACTGAAGCTTTCTTT	CASSIGYGTGGNTEAFF
TRBV5-4	TRBJ1-2	once	NA	TGTGCCACCACGGACCGCTCCAGGGAGGTCTATGGCTACACCTTC	CATTDRSREVYGYTF
TRBV4-3	TRBJ2-1	NA	TRBD2	TGCGCCAGCAGCCATTCCGGACTAGCGGGTGATACAAAAAGCTCCTACAATGAGCAGTTCTTC	CASSHSGLAGDTKSSYNEQFF
TRBV5-4	TRBJ1-1	NA	NA	TGTGCCAGCAGCTTTTCACAGGGTACCATGAACACTGAAGCTTTCTTT	CASSFSQGTMNTEAFF
TRBV6-5	TRBJ1-1	NA	TRBD1	TGTGCCAGCAGTTACAATGGACAGGCGAACACTGAAGCTTTCTTT	CASSYNGQANTEAFF
TRBV6-5	TRBJ1-1	NA	TRBD1	TGTGCCAGCAGTTTCCTACAGGGGGGCGACACTGAAGCTTTCTTT	CASSFLQGGDTEAFF
TRBV6-4	TRBJ1-1	NA	TRBD1	TGTGCCAGCAGTACAGGGGGGAACACTGAAGCTTTCTTT	CASSTGGNTEAFF
TRBV7-2	TRBJ1-2	NA	TRBD1	TGTGCCAGCAGCTACCCGGGACAGGGGGAATTCTCCTATGGCTACACCTTC	CASSYPGQGEFSYGYTF
TRBV11-1	TRBJ2-6	NA	NA	TGTGCCAGCAGCTACCACAGCTCTGGGGCCAACGTCCTGACTTTC	CASSYHSSGANVLTF
TRBV25-1	TRBJ2-7	once	TRBD2	TGTGCCAGCAGTGAGGCCGGGACTAGCGACGAGCAGTACTTC	CASSEAGTSDEQYF
TRBV5-5	TRBJ2-5	NA	TRBD1	TGTGCCAGCAGCTATGGCTGGACAGGTATGGAGACCCAGTACTTC	CASSYGWTGMETQYF
TRBV11-3	TRBJ2-7	NA	NA	TGTGCCAGCAGCGATAGAGGGACTTCGTCTGAGCAGTACTTC	CASSDRGTSSEQYF
TRBV2	TRBJ2-1	NA	TRBD1	TGTGCCAGCGCGGGACAGGGGGCGACCGAGCAGTTCTTC	CASAGQGATEQFF
TRBV19	TRBJ2-3	NA	TRBD2	TGTGCCAGTAACCCGAGCGGGGATAGCCGGACAGATACGCAGTATTTT	CASNPSGDSRTDTQYF
TRBV2	TRBJ1-6	NA	TRBD1	TGTGCCAGCAGTGACCCTGTGGACAGGGCCAGCTCCTATAATTCACCCCTCCACTTT	CASSDPVDRASSYNSPLHF
TRBV27	TRBJ2-6	NA	NA	TGTGCCAGCAGTTGGGGGCTTGGGGCCAACGTCCTGACTTTC	CASSWGLGANVLTF
TRBV5-8	TRBJ2-5	once	NA	TGTGCCAGCAGCTTGTTCCCTAAAGAGACCCAGTACTTC	CASSLFPKETQYF
TRBV4-1	TRBJ2-7	NA	TRBD2	TGCGCCAGCAGCCAAATTACAGCGGGGGAGCAGTACTTC	CASSQITAGEQYF
TRBV7-9	TRBJ2-1	once	TRBD2	TGTGCCAGCAGCTTAGAACGGGGGGTTACCTACAATGAGCAGTTCTTC	CASSLERGVTYNEQFF
TRBV27	TRBJ2-1	NA	NA	TGTGCCAGCAGTTGGGGGCGAAATGAGCAGTTCTTC	CASSWGRNEQFF
TRBV27	TRBJ2-7	NA	TRBD1	TGTGCCAGCAGTTTATCCGGGACAGGGTCCTACGAGCAGTACTTC	CASSLSGTGSYEQYF
TRBV19	TRBJ2-2	NA	TRBD1	TGTGCCAGTAGTATCGACAGGGGGCTAGACGGGGAGCTGTTTTTT	CASSIDRGLDGELFF
TRBV13	TRBJ1-3	NA	TRBD1	TGTGCCAGCAGCTATCGGACAGGGTCTTTCTCTGGAAACACCATATATTTT	CASSYRTGSFSGNTIYF
TRBV5-4	TRBJ2-7	NA	TRBD2	TGTGCCAGCAGCTTGCTTAGCGGGGGGCCGAGCTACGAGCAGTACTTC	CASSLLSGGPSYEQYF
TRBV27	TRBJ1-5	NA	NA	TGTGCCAGCAGTTCGATACAGGACCCTAGCAATCAGCCCCAGCATTTT	CASSSIQDPSNQPQHF
TRBV19	TRBJ1-1	NA	NA	TGTGCCAGTAGTATAGATCGGACGGCGGAGGCAGCTTTCTTT	CASSIDRTAEAAFF
TRBV27	TRBJ1-2	NA	NA	TGTGCCAGCAGTTCCCTGCAGGGAGGCGGCTACACCTTC	CASSSLQGGGYTF
TRBV5-6	TRBJ1-6	NA	NA	TGTGCCAGCAGCACACAGGGTCGGGATTCACCCCTCCACTTT	CASSTQGRDSPLHF
TRBV4-1	TRBJ1-2	NA	NA	TGCGCCAGCAGCCAGCAGACAGGTTCGAACCCCTATGGCTACACCTTC	CASSQQTGSNPYGYTF
TRBV5-4	TRBJ1-1	NA	NA	TGTGCCAGCAGCTCCGGGTGGGAGACTGAAGCTTTCTTT	CASSSGWETEAFF